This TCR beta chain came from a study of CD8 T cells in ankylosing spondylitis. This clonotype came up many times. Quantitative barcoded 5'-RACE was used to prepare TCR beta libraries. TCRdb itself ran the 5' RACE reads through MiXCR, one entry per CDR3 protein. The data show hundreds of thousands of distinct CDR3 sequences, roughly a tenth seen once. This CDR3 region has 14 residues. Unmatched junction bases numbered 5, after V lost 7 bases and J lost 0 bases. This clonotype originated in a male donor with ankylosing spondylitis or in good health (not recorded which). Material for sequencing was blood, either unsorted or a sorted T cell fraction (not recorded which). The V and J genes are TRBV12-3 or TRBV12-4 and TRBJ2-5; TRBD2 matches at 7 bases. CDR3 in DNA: TGTGCCAGCACAAGAGCGGGGTACCAAGAGACCCAGTACTTC. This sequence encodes CASTRAGYQETQYF.